This TCR beta chain was identified in a study of shared T cell receptors in the human thymus. Repertoires were generated with immunoSEQ multiplex PCR, while TCRdb's copy carries only in-frame clones and drops some. Of around 340,000 clones listed, 85% to 95% are singletons. Germline V lookup: CDR1 SGDLS, CDR2 YYNGEE. Unmatched junction bases numbered 5, after V lost 0 bases and J lost 6 bases. The CDR3 runs to 15 residues. The J gene is TRBJ2-7, the V gene TRBV9; 11 nucleotides match TRBD2. The sequencing input was thymocytes. The clonotype was recovered from a human donor. The CDR3 loop reads CASSVGASGRCEQYF. CDR3 nucleotide sequence: TGTGCCAGCAGCGTAGGAGCTAGCGGGAGGTGCGAGCAGTACTTC.